This is a list of T cell receptor beta chains from one sample in a study of T cell responses to AZD1222 COVID-19 vaccine. Assay: immunoSEQ multiplex PCR; the TCRdb copy retains only in-frame clones and omits some. There are 150,000 to 200,000 clones in the sample; approximately 92% occur only once, and approximately 4% lies in the top ten. This specimen consisted of peripheral blood, obtained 28 days after the second dose of the MenACWY control vaccine. These receptors all stem from an adult who received the MenACWY meningococcal vaccine as a control. Both conserved end residues are part of each CDR3. Each record gives: clone size, CDR3 length, D gene, V gene, J gene, CDR3 DNA, CDR3 protein. A D gene is named only where the DNA matches it firmly. Not every row has a clone size; where given, it reads once, few, many or a size class.

NA	16	NA	TRBV6-2/TRBV6-3	TRBJ2-1	TGTGCCAGCAGTTACTCTTACCGGGAAGGTCACAATGAGCAGTTCTTC	CASSYSYREGHNEQFF
NA	11	NA	TRBV30	TRBJ1-2	TGTGCCTGGAGTGTGAACGGAGGCTACACCTTC	CAWSVNGGYTF
once	15	TRBD2	TRBV6-2/TRBV6-3	TRBJ2-7	TGTGCCAGCAGCCCTGGGGTAGCGGGATCCTACGAGCAGTACTTC	CASSPGVAGSYEQYF
NA	13	NA	TRBV7-2	TRBJ1-1	TGTGCCAGCAGCTTAGGATGGAACACTGAAGCTTTCTTT	CASSLGWNTEAFF
NA	16	TRBD2	TRBV5-8	TRBJ2-7	TGTGCCAGCAGCACGGGAGCTAGCGGAATCTCCTACGAGCAGTACTTC	CASSTGASGISYEQYF
NA	11	NA	TRBV12-3/TRBV12-4	TRBJ2-1	TGTGCCAGCAGATTTTACAATGAGCAGTTCTTC	CASRFYNEQFF
NA	14	TRBD2	TRBV5-1	TRBJ2-1	TGCGCCAGCAGCTCCGGGACTAGCAGTAATGAGCAGTTCTTC	CASSSGTSSNEQFF
few	13	NA	TRBV30	TRBJ1-6	TGTGCCTGGAGTGTACCGGGGAATTCACCCCTCCACTTT	CAWSVPGNSPLHF
NA	16	NA	TRBV19	TRBJ1-1	TGTGCCAGTAGTATAGCTACGGGACGGAGGAACACTGAAGCTTTCTTT	CASSIATGRRNTEAFF
once	12	NA	TRBV12-3/TRBV12-4	TRBJ2-1	TGTGCCAGCAGTCGGGGGGCCTGGCAGCAGTTCTTC	CASSRGAWQQFF
NA	11	NA	TRBV20-1	TRBJ1-2	TGCAGTGCTAGCATGCCGGGGCCCTACACCTTC	CSASMPGPYTF
NA	12	NA	TRBV14	TRBJ1-2	TGTGCCAGCAGCGCGGGAGGATATGGCTACACCTTC	CASSAGGYGYTF